One sample yielded the 2 T cell receptor beta chains listed below, sequenced in a study of cytomegalovirus exposure and HLA in healthy donors. The study ran its PCR with 60 Vbeta and 13 Jbeta primers. Only in-frame clones appear in the TCRdb table, and some are missing; sequencing was by immunoSEQ multiplex PCR. The sample carries about 160,000 clones, roughly four fifths recorded once. Material for sequencing was PBMCs. The source of these receptors is a girl aged 2 to 9 in good health and CMV-seropositive.

The V call is TRBV14, the J call TRBJ1-1, with D maybe TRBD1 (5 bases). The CDR3 has 13 residues. V lost 4 bases and J lost 6, with 12 bases in between. CDR1 and CDR2 (germline): SGHDN, FVKESK. CDR3 region: CASSRGGRAEAFF. DNA for the CDR3: TGTGCCAGCAGCCGGGGGGGGAGGGCTGAAGCTTTCTTT.

This clone came up once. The rearrangement uses TRBV28 and TRBJ2-7, with TRBD1 identical over 8 bases. Germline V gene lookup returns CDR1 MDHEN and CDR2 SYDVKM. This CDR3 spans 15 amino acids. The trim removed 3 bases at V and 3 bases at J, leaving 7 bases unmatched. CDR3 DNA: TGTGCCAGCAGTTTCGTCGGGACAGGACTCTACGAGCAGTACTTC. It is translated as CASSFVGTGLYEQYF. The whole variable domain, filled in from reference TRBV28 and TRBJ2-7, reads DVKVTQSSRYLVKRTGEKVFLECVQDMDHENMFWYRQDPGLGLRLIYFSYDVKMKEKGDIPEGYSVSREKKERFSLILESASTNQTSMYLCASSFVGTGLYEQYFGPGTRLTVT.